The clone carrying this TCR beta chain was seen repeatedly, ten times or more. This sample is part of a study of response to subunit inactivated influenza vaccine. Germline lookup yields CDR1 SGDLS and CDR2 YYNGEE. The CDR3 is 16 residues long. With V trimmed by 4 bases and J by 0 bases, 6 bases remained unmatched. TCRdb re-derived calls from the RT-PCR reads in MiXCR, one entry per CDR3 protein. The data contain under 550,000 distinct CDR3 sequences, under 8.5% of them singletons. This TCR was recovered from a man between 50 and 69 years old who received an inactivated influenza vaccine. The sample was PBMCs from blood, taken roughly 24 months after vaccination. This chain joins TRBV9 and TRBJ2-3; 9 bases align to TRBD1. CDR3 nucleotide sequence: TGTGCCAGCAGCCCCCGACAGGGGGGTAGCACAGATACGCAGTATTTT. Translated, it gives CASSPRQGGSTDTQYF. Combining the CDR3 with reference TRBV9 and TRBJ2-3 gives the whole variable domain DSGVTQTPKHLITATGQRVTLRCSPRSGDLSVYWYQQSLDQGLQFLIQYYNGEERAKGNILERFSAQQFPDLHSELNLSSLELGDSALYFCASSPRQGGSTDTQYFGPGTRLTVL.